These T cell receptor beta chains were read from a single sample in a study of T-cell reconstitution after alpha-beta-depleted transplantation in children. TCRdb re-derived calls from the PCR reads in MiXCR, one entry per CDR3 protein. In the table there are hundreds of thousands of distinct CDR3 sequences, roughly 14% of which are singletons. Sample: PBMCs, taken before TCRalphabeta/CD19-depleted stem cell transplant. These receptor sequences come from a girl under 10 years old with congenital amegakaryocytic thrombocytopenia, due to receive a stem cell transplant. Each CDR3 is given with its conserved first and last residue. The D gene is left open where the match is weak. The listing skips clone size in some rows; elsewhere it reads once, few, many or a size class.

clone_size	v_call	d_call	j_call	cdr3_nt	cdr3_aa
many	TRBV3-1	NA	TRBJ2-1	TGTGCCAGCAGCCAAGGCAGGGGGGTTGGCAATGAGCAGTTCTTC	CASSQGRGVGNEQFF
few	TRBV28	NA	TRBJ2-7	TGTGCCAGCAGTCCGGGACGACAGGTCGGACTCTACGAGCAGTACTTC	CASSPGRQVGLYEQYF
NA	TRBV20-1	TRBD2	TRBJ2-3	TGCAGTGCTAGAATTCCCGGGACTAGCGGGTACTCTAGCACAGATACGCAGTATTTT	CSARIPGTSGYSSTDTQYF
many	TRBV12-5	TRBD2	TRBJ2-7	TGTGCTAGTGGTTTGGGGACTAGCGGATACGAGCAGTACTTC	CASGLGTSGYEQYF
few	TRBV20-1	NA	TRBJ2-7	TGCAGTGCTAGAGGTGGAGGGACCCTGTACTACGAGCAGTACTTC	CSARGGGTLYYEQYF
few	TRBV7-9	NA	TRBJ2-2	TGTGCCAGCAGCTTAGCCCTCTACCCCGGGGAGCTGTTTTTT	CASSLALYPGELFF
many	TRBV7-9	NA	TRBJ2-5	TGTGCCAGCAGCCAGGGTGGGTTAGCCCAAGAGACCCAGTACTTC	CASSQGGLAQETQYF
few	TRBV6-5	NA	TRBJ2-1	TGTGCCAGCAGTTACGGTCGGCTAGCAGTGAATGAGCAGTTCTTC	CASSYGRLAVNEQFF
few	TRBV5-1	NA	TRBJ2-5	TGCGCCAGCAGCGGCGCGGGACTTCAAGAGACCCAGTACTTC	CASSGAGLQETQYF
NA	TRBV11-2	NA	TRBJ1-2	TGTGCCAGCAGCTTAGTCCCAGGGACCTATTGCTACACCTTC	CASSLVPGTYCYTF
few	TRBV7-8	NA	TRBJ1-6	TGTGCCAGCAGCCCAGGGGCTTTGGATAATTCACCCCTCCACTTT	CASSPGALDNSPLHF
many	TRBV20-1	NA	TRBJ2-5	TGCAGCGGACAGAGAACCTTCCAAGAGACCCAGTACTTC	CSGQRTFQETQYF
many	TRBV4-1	TRBD2	TRBJ2-1	TGCGCCAGCAGCCAACTACAGCGGGAGGGCCTTTGGAATGAGCAGTTCTTC	CASSQLQREGLWNEQFF
NA	TRBV15	NA	TRBJ2-7	TGTGCCACCAGTAAGGACAGACCTTACGAGCAGTACTTC	CATSKDRPYEQYF
few	TRBV20-1	NA	TRBJ2-7	TGCAGTGCGGTCGGACTCCTCTTGGGTTACGAGCAGTACTTC	CSAVGLLLGYEQYF
few	TRBV11-3	TRBD1	TRBJ2-7	TGTGCCAGCAGCGCCGGGACAGAGAAAACCTACGAGCAGTACTTC	CASSAGTEKTYEQYF
many	TRBV9	TRBD2	TRBJ2-3	TGTGCCAGCAGCGTAGTGGGGGGGACTCACGTGGATACGCAGTATTTT	CASSVVGGTHVDTQYF
NA	TRBV12-3/TRBV12-4	NA	TRBJ2-1	TGTGCCAGCAGTTTTGGGACCGGGACTCTGATTAATGAGCAGTTCTTC	CASSFGTGTLINEQFF
many	TRBV12-3/TRBV12-4	TRBD2	TRBJ2-5	TGTGCCAGCAGCCTCATAGCGGGAGGTGGGTGGGAGACCCAGTACTTC	CASSLIAGGGWETQYF
few	TRBV20-1	NA	TRBJ1-6	TGCAGTGCTACCGATTGGCTGGACCTATCCCCCCTTGGAGGTTCACCCCTCCACTTT	CSATDWLDLSPLGGSPLHF
many	TRBV6-5	NA	TRBJ1-5	TGTGCCAGCAGTTACACAGGGAGCAGCAATCAGCCCCAGCATTTT	CASSYTGSSNQPQHF
NA	TRBV5-1	NA	TRBJ2-3	TGCGCCAGCAGCTTGGGCAACGGGGGCGACACAGATACGCAGTATTTT	CASSLGNGGDTDTQYF